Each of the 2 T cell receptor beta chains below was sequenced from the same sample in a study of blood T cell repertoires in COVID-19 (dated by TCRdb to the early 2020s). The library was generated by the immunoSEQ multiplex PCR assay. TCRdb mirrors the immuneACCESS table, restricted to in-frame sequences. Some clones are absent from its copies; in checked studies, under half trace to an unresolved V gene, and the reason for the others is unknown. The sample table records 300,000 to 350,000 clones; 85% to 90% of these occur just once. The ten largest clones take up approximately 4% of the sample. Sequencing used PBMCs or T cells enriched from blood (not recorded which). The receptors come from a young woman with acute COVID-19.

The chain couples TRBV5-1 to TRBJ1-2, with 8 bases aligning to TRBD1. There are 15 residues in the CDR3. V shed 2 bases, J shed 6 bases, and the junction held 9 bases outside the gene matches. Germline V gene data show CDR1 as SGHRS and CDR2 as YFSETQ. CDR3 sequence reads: CASSLWTGLGDGYTF. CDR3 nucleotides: TGCGCCAGCAGCTTATGGACAGGGCTCGGCGATGGCTACACCTTC.

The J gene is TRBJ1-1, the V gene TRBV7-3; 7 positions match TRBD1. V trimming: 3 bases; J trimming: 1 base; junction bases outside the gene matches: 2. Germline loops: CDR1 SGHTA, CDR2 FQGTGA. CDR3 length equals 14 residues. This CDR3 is CASSLNRGNTEAFF. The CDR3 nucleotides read TGTGCCAGCAGCTTGAACAGGGGGAACACTGAAGCTTTCTTT.